The sequence of this TCR beta chain was determined in a study of shared clonotypes between healthy human individuals. Study-level information: Used for every donor were three CD4 naive, three CD4 memory, two CD8 naive and one CD8 memory plate. General study findings and limits: Generation probability values for non-shared clonotypes were lower than those for clonotypes shared by all four donors. Genetic and exposure-history diversity was limited by the few donors.

Terminally differentiated effector memory CD45RA+ cells were excluded by CCR7 positive selection of CD45RO-negative cells. The assay was run at deep level. The repertoire was sequenced with immunoSEQ multiplex PCR; TCRdb's copy has only in-frame clones and lacks some. The sample yields nearly 2 million clones, about 95% seen once. To note about this clone: The antigen is unknown.

CDR3 length: 16 residues. The trim removed 5 bases at V and 0 bases at J, leaving 10 bases unmatched. CDR1 MDHEN and CDR2 SYDVKM come from the germline V gene. V usage is TRBV28 and J usage is TRBJ2-7; TRBD2 agrees at 7 bases. The origin of this receptor is a man aged 18 to 30 in good health. The material sequenced was naive CD8+ T cells sorted from blood. The chain's CDR3 is CASSPLMGGYSYEQYF. CDR3 sequence (DNA): TGTGCCAGCAGTCCCTTAATGGGGGGGTACTCCTACGAGCAGTACTTC.